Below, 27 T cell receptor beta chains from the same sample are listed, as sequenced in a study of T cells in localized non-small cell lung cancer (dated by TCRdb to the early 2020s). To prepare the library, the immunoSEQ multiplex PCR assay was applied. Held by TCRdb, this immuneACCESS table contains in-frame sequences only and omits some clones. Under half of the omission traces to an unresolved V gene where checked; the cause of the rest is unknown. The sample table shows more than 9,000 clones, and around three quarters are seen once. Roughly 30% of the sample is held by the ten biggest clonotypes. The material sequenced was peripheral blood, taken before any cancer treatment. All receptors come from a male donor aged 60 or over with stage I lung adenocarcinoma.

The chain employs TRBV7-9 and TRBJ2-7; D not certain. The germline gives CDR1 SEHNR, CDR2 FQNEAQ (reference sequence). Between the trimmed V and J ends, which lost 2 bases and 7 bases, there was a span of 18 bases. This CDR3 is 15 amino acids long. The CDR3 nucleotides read TGTGCCAGCAGCTTATTCGGATACGGTACGGGTGAGCAGTACTTC. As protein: CASSLFGYGTGEQYF.

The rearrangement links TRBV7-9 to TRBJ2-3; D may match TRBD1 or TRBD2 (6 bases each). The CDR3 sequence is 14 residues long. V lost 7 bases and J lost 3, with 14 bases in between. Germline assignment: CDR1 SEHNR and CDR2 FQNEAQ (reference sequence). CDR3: CASNVGGPTDTQYF. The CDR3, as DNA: TGTGCCAGCAATGTCGGGGGCCCGACAGATACGCAGTATTTT.

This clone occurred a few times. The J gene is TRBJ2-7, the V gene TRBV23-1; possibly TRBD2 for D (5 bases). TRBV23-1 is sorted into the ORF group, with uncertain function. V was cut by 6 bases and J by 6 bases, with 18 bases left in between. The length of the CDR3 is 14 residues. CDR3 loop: CASRSEGSTAEQYF. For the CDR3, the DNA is TGCGCCAGCAGGTCCGAGGGCTCCACCGCCGAGCAGTACTTC.

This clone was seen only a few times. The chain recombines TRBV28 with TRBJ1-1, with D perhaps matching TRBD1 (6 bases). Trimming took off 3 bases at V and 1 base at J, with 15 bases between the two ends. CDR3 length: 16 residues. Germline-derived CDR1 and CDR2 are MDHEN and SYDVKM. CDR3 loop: CASSLYLRTENTEAFF. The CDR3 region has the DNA TGTGCCAGCAGTTTGTATTTGCGGACAGAGAACACTGAAGCTTTCTTT.

This CDR3 is CASSVGTNTEAFF. DNA for the CDR3: TGTGCCAGCAGCGTAGGGACGAACACTGAAGCTTTCTTT. This sequence joins TRBV7-9 and TRBJ1-1; D possibly corresponds to TRBD1 (5 bases). The CDR3 runs 13 residues. Looked up from germline, CDR1 is SEHNR and CDR2 is FQNEAQ (reference sequence). Trimming took 5 bases from V and 1 from J, leaving 8 bases between them.

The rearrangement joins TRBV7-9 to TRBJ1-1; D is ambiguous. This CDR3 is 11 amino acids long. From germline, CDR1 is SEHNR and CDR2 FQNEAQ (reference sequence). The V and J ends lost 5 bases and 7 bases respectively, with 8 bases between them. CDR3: CASSQGDEAFF. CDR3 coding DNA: TGTGCCAGCAGCCAAGGAGATGAAGCTTTCTTT.

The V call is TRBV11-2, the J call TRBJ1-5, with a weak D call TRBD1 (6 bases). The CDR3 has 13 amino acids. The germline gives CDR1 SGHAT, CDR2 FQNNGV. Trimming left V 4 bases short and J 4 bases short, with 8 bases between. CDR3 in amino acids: CASSYTGNQPQHF. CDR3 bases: TGTGCCAGCAGCTACACAGGGAATCAGCCCCAGCATTTT.

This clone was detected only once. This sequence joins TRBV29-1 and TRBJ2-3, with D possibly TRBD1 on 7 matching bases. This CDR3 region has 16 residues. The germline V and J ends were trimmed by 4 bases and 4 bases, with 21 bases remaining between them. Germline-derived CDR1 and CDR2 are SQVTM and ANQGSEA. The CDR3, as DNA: TGCAGCGTTGCGGGACAGTCGGGGGTGAGCGCAGATACGCAGTATTTT. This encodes CSVAGQSGVSADTQYF.

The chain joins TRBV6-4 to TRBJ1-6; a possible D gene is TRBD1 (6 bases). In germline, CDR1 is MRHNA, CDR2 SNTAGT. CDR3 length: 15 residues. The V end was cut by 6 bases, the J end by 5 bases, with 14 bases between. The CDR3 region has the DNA TGTGCCAGCAGAGCGACGGACAGCAATAATTCACCCCTCCACTTT. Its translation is CASRATDSNNSPLHF.

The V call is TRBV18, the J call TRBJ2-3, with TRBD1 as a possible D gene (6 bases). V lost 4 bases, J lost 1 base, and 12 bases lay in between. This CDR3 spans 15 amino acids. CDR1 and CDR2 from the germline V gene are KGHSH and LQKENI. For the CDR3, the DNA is TGTGCCAGCTCACAACGGTCAGGGGGCACAGATACGCAGTATTTT. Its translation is CASSQRSGGTDTQYF.

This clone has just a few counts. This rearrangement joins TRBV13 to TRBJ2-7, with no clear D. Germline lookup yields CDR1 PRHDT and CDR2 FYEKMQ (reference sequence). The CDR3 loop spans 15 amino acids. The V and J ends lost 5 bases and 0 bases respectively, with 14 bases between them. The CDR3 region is CASSHTLADSYEQYF. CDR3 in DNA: TGTGCCAGCAGCCACACTTTGGCAGACTCCTACGAGCAGTACTTC.

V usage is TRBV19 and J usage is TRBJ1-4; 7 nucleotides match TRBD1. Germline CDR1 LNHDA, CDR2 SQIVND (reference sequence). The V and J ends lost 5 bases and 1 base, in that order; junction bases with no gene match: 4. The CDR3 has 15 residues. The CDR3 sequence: CASSRNRGTNEKLFF. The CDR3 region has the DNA TGTGCCAGTAGTCGCAACAGGGGAACTAATGAAAAACTGTTTTTT.

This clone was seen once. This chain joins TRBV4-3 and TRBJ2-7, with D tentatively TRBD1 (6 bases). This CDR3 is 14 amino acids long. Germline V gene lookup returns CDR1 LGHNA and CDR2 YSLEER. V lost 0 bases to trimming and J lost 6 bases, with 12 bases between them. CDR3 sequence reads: CASSQERGGREQYF. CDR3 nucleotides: TGCGCCAGCAGCCAAGAGCGAGGGGGTCGCGAGCAGTACTTC.

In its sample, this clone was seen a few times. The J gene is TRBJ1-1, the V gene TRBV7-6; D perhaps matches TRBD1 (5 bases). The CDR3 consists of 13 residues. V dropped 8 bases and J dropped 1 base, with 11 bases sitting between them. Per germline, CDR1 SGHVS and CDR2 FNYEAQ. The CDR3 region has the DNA TGTGCCAGCCGCAAACAGGAGAACACTGAAGCTTTCTTT. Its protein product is CASRKQENTEAFF.

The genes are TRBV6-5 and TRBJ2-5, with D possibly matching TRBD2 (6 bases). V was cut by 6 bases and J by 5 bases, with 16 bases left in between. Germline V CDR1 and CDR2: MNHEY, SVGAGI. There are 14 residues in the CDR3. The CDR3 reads CASRPGRKSETQYF. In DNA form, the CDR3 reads TGTGCCAGCAGGCCCGGGAGAAAGAGTGAGACCCAGTACTTC.

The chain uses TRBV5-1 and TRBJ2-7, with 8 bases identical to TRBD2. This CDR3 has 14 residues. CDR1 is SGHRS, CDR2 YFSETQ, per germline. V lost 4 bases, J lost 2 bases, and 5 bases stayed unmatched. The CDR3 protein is CASSTIGGAYEQYF. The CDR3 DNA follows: TGCGCCAGCAGCACCATCGGGGGGGCCTACGAGCAGTACTTC.

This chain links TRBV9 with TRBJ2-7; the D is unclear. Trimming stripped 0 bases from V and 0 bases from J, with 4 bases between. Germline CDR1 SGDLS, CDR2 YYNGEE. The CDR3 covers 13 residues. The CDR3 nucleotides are TGTGCCAGCAGCGTAGGGGCCTCCTACGAGCAGTACTTC. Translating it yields CASSVGASYEQYF.

DNA for the CDR3: TGTGCCAGCAGCCCCAGGACAGGGATCGGCTACGAGCAGTACTTC. Its protein product is CASSPRTGIGYEQYF. This chain uses TRBV11-1 with TRBJ2-7; TRBD1 matches 8 bases. The CDR3 covers 15 residues. V shed 5 bases, J shed 3 bases, and the junction held 9 bases outside the gene matches. The V gene's germline CDR1 is SGHAT and CDR2 FQDESV (reference sequence).

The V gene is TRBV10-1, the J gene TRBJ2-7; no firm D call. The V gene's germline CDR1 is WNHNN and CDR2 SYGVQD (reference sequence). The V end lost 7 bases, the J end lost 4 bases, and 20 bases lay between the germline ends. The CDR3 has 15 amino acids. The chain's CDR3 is CASTRRVPEGYEQYF. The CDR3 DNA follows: TGCGCCAGCACTCGACGCGTTCCAGAAGGGTACGAGCAGTACTTC.

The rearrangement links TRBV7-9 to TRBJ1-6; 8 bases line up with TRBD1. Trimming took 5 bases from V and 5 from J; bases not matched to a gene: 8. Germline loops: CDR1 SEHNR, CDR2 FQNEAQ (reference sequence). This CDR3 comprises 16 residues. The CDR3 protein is CASSLQGGNNNSPLHF. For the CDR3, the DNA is TGTGCCAGCAGCCTACAGGGGGGGAATAATAATTCACCCCTCCACTTT.

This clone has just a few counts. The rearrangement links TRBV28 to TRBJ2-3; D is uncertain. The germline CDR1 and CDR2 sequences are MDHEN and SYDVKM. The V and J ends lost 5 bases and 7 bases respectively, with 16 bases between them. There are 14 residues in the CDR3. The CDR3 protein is CASSNAQAPHTQYF. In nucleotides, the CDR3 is TGTGCCAGCAGTAATGCGCAGGCGCCTCATACGCAGTATTTT.

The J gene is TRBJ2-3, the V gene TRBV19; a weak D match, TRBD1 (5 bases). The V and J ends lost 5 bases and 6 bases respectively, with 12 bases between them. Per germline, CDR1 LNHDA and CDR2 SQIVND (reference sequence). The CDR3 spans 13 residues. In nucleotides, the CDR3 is TGTGCCAGTAGTTTCCAGGGATCCGATACGCAGTATTTT. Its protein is CASSFQGSDTQYF.

CDR3 sequence (DNA): TGTGCCAGCAGTTTAGGTCGTCGGGGGGGCACAGATACGCAGTATTTT. This sequence encodes CASSLGRRGGTDTQYF. This rearrangement joins TRBV28 to TRBJ2-3, with 7 positions matching TRBD2. Trimming took 2 bases from V and 1 from J; bases not matched to a gene: 6. Germline assignment: CDR1 MDHEN and CDR2 SYDVKM. The CDR3 contains 16 residues.

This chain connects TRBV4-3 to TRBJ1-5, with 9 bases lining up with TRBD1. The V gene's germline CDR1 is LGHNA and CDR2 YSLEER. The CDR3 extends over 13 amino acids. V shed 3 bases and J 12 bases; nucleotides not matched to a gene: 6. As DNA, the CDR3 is TGCGCCAGCAGCCAGGACAGGGGCGAGCTCCAGCATTTT. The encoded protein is CASSQDRGELQHF.

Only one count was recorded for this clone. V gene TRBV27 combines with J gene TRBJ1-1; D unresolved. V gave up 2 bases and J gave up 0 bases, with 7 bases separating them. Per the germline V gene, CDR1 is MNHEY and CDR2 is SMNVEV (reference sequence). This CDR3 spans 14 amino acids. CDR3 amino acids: CASSLKSVNTEAFF. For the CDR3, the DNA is TGTGCCAGCAGTTTAAAATCGGTGAACACTGAAGCTTTCTTT.

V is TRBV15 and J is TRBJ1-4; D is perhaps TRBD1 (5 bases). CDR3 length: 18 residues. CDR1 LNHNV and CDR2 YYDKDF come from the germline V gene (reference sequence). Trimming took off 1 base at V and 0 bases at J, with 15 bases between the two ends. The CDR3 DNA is TGTGCCACCAGCAGAGGGCGGGGGACGCGGGCAACTAATGAAAAACTGTTTTTT. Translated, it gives CATSRGRGTRATNEKLFF.

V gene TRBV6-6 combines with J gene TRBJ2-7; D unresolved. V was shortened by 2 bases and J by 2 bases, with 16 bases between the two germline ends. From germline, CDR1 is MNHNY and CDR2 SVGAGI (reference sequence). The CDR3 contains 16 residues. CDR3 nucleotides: TGTGCCAGCAGTTACAGCAAAGCAGGAACGACCTACGAGCAGTACTTC. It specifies CASSYSKAGTTYEQYF.